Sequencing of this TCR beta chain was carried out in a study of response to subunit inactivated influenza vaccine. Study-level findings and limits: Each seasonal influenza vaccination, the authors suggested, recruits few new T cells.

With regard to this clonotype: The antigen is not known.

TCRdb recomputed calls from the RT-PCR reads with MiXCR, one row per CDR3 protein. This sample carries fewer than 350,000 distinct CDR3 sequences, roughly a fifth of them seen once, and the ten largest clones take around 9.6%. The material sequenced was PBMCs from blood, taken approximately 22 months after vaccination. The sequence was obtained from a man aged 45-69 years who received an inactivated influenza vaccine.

CDR3 loop: CAISEGLAGTDTQYF. CDR3 DNA sequence: TGTGCCATCAGTGAGGGACTAGCGGGCACAGATACGCAGTATTTT. The rearrangement joins TRBV10-3 to TRBJ2-3, with 10 bases lining up with TRBD2. The CDR3 runs to 15 residues. Trimming took 2 bases from V and 1 from J; bases not matched to a gene: 0. CDR1 and CDR2 from the germline V gene are ENHRY and SYGVKD.